The 18 T cell receptor beta chains below were found in one sample sequenced in a study of persistence of HIV-infected CD4 T cells (TCRdb year 2020). Interpreted using the paper, the treatment or condition label stands for: suppressive antiretroviral therapy. Cells were stimulated with lysates of CMV-infected fibroblasts at roughly 9.2 ug/mL. Memory populations depleted of antigen-responding cells were obtained by sorting nonresponding CD40L-negative CD69-negative CD45RO-high memory CD4+ T cells. Antigens for these TCRs are unknown. The immunoSEQ hsTCRB assay version 4, run in survey mode, was used to sequence TCRbeta repertoires from genomic DNA. Here the immuneACCESS table is served through TCRdb, limited to in-frame sequences with V and J called. Missing clones are a known gap in these copies; in checked studies unresolved V genes cover under half, and the rest lacks a known reason. The sample table contains 45,000 to 55,000 clones; only one count was recorded for around 72% of them. The top ten clones comprise under 3.5% of the sample.

The sequencing here drew on CD4+ T cells sorted from PBMCs after roughly 17-hour stimulation, taken from a patient who received antiretroviral therapy. The cell subset or site label here, explained by the study, means: CD40L-CD69- CD45RO-high memory CD4 T cells not responding to CMV lysate. The source of these receptors is an adult man with HIV who was CMV-seropositive.

CDR3 sequence (DNA): TGTGCCAGCAGCTTAACCCTCAGCCGAACTGGACAGGGGACTGTTGAGCAGTTCTTC. Protein sequence: CASSLTLSRTGQGTVEQFF. The rearrangement uses TRBV7-8 and TRBJ2-1; 9 bases map to TRBD1. Germline CDR1 reads SGHVS; CDR2 reads FQNEAQ. This CDR3 region has 19 residues. With V trimmed by 2 bases and J by 9 bases, 20 bases remained unmatched.

The chain recombines TRBV6-1 with TRBJ1-2; 10 bases line up with TRBD1. Unmatched junction bases numbered 5, after V lost 2 bases and J lost 5 bases. Looked up from germline, CDR1 is MNHNS and CDR2 is SASEGT. The CDR3 runs 15 residues. CDR3 sequence: CASSETGTGVYGYTF. The CDR3 nucleotides are TGTGCCAGCAGTGAAACCGGGACAGGGGTTTATGGCTACACCTTC.

The chain carries TRBV3-1 (or the pseudogene TRBV3-2) and TRBJ1-6; D gene uncertain. The CDR3 totals 17 residues. Germline loops: CDR1 LGHDT, CDR2 YNNKEL (reference sequence). The V end was cut by 4 bases, the J end by 0 bases, with 13 bases between. DNA of the CDR3: TGTGCCAGCAGCCCTTTACCCGGTAGCTCCTATAATTCACCCCTCCACTTT. Protein sequence: CASSPLPGSSYNSPLHF.

This chain connects TRBV5-1 to TRBJ2-7; TRBD2 matches 9 bases. V lost 1 base and J lost 1; bases outside the gene matches: 6. This CDR3 has 16 residues. Germline CDR1 is SGHRS and CDR2 is YFSETQ. Here the CDR3 reads CASSLIGGRVSYEQYF. The CDR3 bases are TGCGCCAGCAGCTTGATCGGCGGGAGGGTTTCCTACGAGCAGTACTTC.

CDR3 nucleotides: TGCGCCAGCAGCCCAGGACAGGGAGTCGCCTCCTACAATGAGCAGTTCTTC. Translating it yields CASSPGQGVASYNEQFF. The rearrangement uses TRBV5-1 and TRBJ2-1; 8 nucleotides agree with TRBD1. Germline V gene sequence: CDR1 SGHRS, CDR2 YFSETQ. After removal of 4 bases from V and 0 bases from J, the junction contained 9 bases not matched to a gene. This CDR3 spans 17 amino acids.

The rearrangement links TRBV7-2 to TRBJ2-1, with TRBD2 identical over 11 bases. Germline V gene sequence: CDR1 SGHTA, CDR2 FQGNSA. The CDR3 has 16 amino acids. V was clipped by 1 base and J by 8 bases; unmatched bases: 7. CDR3 sequence reads: CASSLGPSGRSHEQFF. The CDR3 DNA is TGTGCCAGCAGCTTAGGGCCTAGCGGGAGGTCTCATGAGCAGTTCTTC. The full variable domain, completed using reference TRBV7-2 and TRBJ2-1, is GAGVSQSPSNKVTEKGKDVELRCDPISGHTALYWYRQSLGQGLEFLIYFQGNSAPDKSGLPSDRFSAERTGGSVSTLTIQRTQQEDSAVYLCASSLGPSGRSHEQFFGPGTRLTVL.

The J gene is TRBJ1-1, the V gene TRBV18, with a tentative D call TRBD1 (5 bases). In germline, CDR1 is KGHSH, CDR2 LQKENI. V lost 6 bases to trimming and J lost 4 bases, with 18 bases between them. The CDR3 runs 15 residues. Here the CDR3 DNA reads TGTGCCAGCTCCTCGTTGGGGGAAGGCCGCACTGAAGCTTTCTTT. This sequence encodes CASSSLGEGRTEAFF. Full variable domain (outside the CDR3, taken from reference TRBV18 and TRBJ1-1): NAGVMQNPRHLVRRRGQEARLRCSPMKGHSHVYWYRQLPEEGLKFMVYLQKENIIDESGMPKERFSAEFPKEGPSILRIQQVVRGDSAAYFCASSSLGEGRTEAFFGQGTRLTVV.

There are a few counts of this clone. The V gene is TRBV27, the J gene TRBJ1-1; D call uncertain. In germline, CDR1 is MNHEY, CDR2 SMNVEV (reference sequence). Trimming took 2 bases from V and 5 from J, leaving 15 bases between them. The CDR3 runs 15 residues. CDR3 loop: CASSLIATRTTEAFF. The CDR3 DNA follows: TGTGCCAGCAGTTTAATCGCTACTCGTACGACTGAAGCTTTCTTT.

This chain connects TRBV2 to TRBJ2-1; no clear D. The CDR3 is made up of 11 amino acids. The germline V and J ends were trimmed by 3 bases and 15 bases, with 12 bases remaining between them. The germline V gene encodes CDR1 SNHLY and CDR2 FYNNEI. The CDR3 DNA reads as TGTGCCAGCAGTGATGTGGAAACCCGGTTCTTC. Its protein product is CASSDVETRFF.

The V call is TRBV7-3, the J call TRBJ2-3; weak D call: TRBD1 (6 bases). Between the trimmed V and J ends, which lost 4 bases and 2 bases, there was a span of 10 bases. The CDR3 sequence is 14 residues long. Germline V gene data show CDR1 as SGHTA and CDR2 as FQGTGA. CDR3 region: CASSSGTSTDTQYF. CDR3 DNA sequence: TGTGCCAGCAGCTCGGGGACATCCACAGATACGCAGTATTTT.

The chain is built from TRBV6-5 and TRBJ1-3; tentatively, D is TRBD1 (6 bases). The CDR3 extends over 14 amino acids. Trimming shortened V by 10 bases and J by 3 bases, and 16 bases separated the two germline ends. Germline-derived CDR1 and CDR2 are MNHEY and SVGAGI. In DNA, the CDR3 is TGTGCCACTAGGGGGGGCTCTAATGGAAACACCATATATTTT. Translating it yields CATRGGSNGNTIYF.

The V and J genes are TRBV5-1 and TRBJ1-1, with D maybe TRBD1 (6 bases). This CDR3 contains 14 residues. V lost 6 bases to trimming and J lost 1 base, with 13 bases between them. CDR1 is SGHRS and CDR2 is YFSETQ in the germline V gene. In nucleotides, the CDR3 is TGCGCCAGCACCTCAACGGGGGCGAACACTGAAGCTTTCTTT. This codes for CASTSTGANTEAFF.

The chain carries TRBV7-9 and TRBJ1-4; 7 bases align to TRBD1. The germline V gene has CDR1 SEHNR and CDR2 FQNEAQ (reference sequence). The trim removed 6 bases at V and 7 bases at J, leaving 11 bases unmatched. The CDR3 is made up of 15 amino acids. CDR3 in amino acids: CASRSLRGSGEKLFF. CDR3 sequence (DNA): TGTGCCAGCAGATCCCTCAGGGGGAGTGGTGAAAAACTGTTTTTT.

The chain links TRBV5-1 to TRBJ1-3; no firm D call. The CDR3 totals 17 residues. The germline V gene encodes CDR1 SGHRS and CDR2 YFSETQ. With 3 bases removed from V and 0 bases from J, the gap between germline ends came to 16 bases. The DNA for the CDR3 is TGCGCCAGCAGCTCACAACCGAGTGGAAACTCTGGAAACACCATATATTTT. It specifies CASSSQPSGNSGNTIYF. Using reference TRBV5-1 and TRBJ1-3 for the parts outside the CDR3, the full variable domain is KAGVTQTPRYLIKTRGQQVTLSCSPISGHRSVSWYQQTPGQGLQFLFEYFSETQRNKGNFPGRFSGRQFSNSRSEMNVSTLELGDSALYLCASSSQPSGNSGNTIYFGEGSWLTVV.

This clone has a handful of counts. The J gene is TRBJ1-5, the V gene TRBV28, with D unresolved. The CDR3 length is 13 residues. Germline V gene lookup returns CDR1 MDHEN and CDR2 SYDVKM. V was cut by 8 bases and J by 2 bases, with 10 bases left in between. CDR3 coding DNA: TGTGCCAGCGGGTTGGAGGGCAATCAGCCCCAGCATTTT. Encoded protein: CASGLEGNQPQHF.

The chain couples TRBV9 to TRBJ2-1, with a possible D match to TRBD1 (5 bases). Germline CDR1 SGDLS, CDR2 YYNGEE. This CDR3 has 15 residues. Deletions cut 0 bases from V and 7 bases from J, with 14 bases between. CDR3 in DNA: TGTGCCAGCAGCGTAGGAAGACTCTCAGGGAATGAGCAGTTCTTC. Its translation is CASSVGRLSGNEQFF.

The chain joins TRBV11-2 to TRBJ1-3; 8 nucleotides align to TRBD1. The trim removed 5 bases at V and 3 bases at J, leaving 3 bases unmatched. Germline V gene sequence: CDR1 SGHAT, CDR2 FQNNGV. This CDR3 spans 14 amino acids. CDR3 coding DNA: TGTGCCAGCAGCCTGGGACAGGTTGGAAACACCATATATTTT. Protein product: CASSLGQVGNTIYF. Full variable domain (missing parts from reference TRBV11-2 and TRBJ1-3): EAGVAQSPRYKIIEKRQSVAFWCNPISGHATLYWYQQILGQGPKLLIQFQNNGVVDDSQLPKDRFSAERLKGVDSTLKIQPAKLEDSAVYLCASSLGQVGNTIYFGEGSWLTVV.

The V call is TRBV2, the J call TRBJ2-2; 7 bases map to TRBD1. V gave up 4 bases and J gave up 5 bases; unmatched junction bases: 7. CDR1 is SNHLY and CDR2 is FYNNEI in the germline V gene. There are 15 residues in the CDR3. The CDR3 sequence is CASSVGTGATGELFF. The CDR3 region has the DNA TGTGCCAGCAGTGTGGGTACAGGGGCTACCGGGGAGCTGTTTTTT.